This entry lists 31 T cell receptor beta chains sequenced from one sample in a study of T cells after yellow fever vaccination. TCRdb re-analysed the 5' RACE reads in MiXCR, keeping a single row per CDR3 protein. The data contain about 350,000 distinct CDR3 sequences, around an eighth of them singletons. The specimen was CD4+ T cells sorted from PBMCs, collected 15 days after the yellow fever booster vaccination. These receptors were obtained from a man aged 18 to 30 who received the YFV17D yellow fever vaccine.

The chain couples TRBV10-2 to TRBJ2-1, with TRBD1 matching 10 bases. Germline CDR1 and CDR2: WSHSY and SAAADI. V gave up 8 bases and J gave up 4 bases; unmatched junction bases: 5. The CDR3 length is 14 residues. The CDR3 here is CASGGQGGYNEQFF. The CDR3 coding sequence is TGCGCCAGCGGAGGACAGGGGGGTTACAATGAGCAGTTCTTC.

There are a few counts of this clonotype. This rearrangement joins TRBV29-1 to TRBJ1-3; a possible D gene is TRBD1 (5 bases). In germline, CDR1 is SQVTM, CDR2 ANQGSEA. V lost 4 bases and J 0 bases, leaving 7 bases between the germline ends. The CDR3 covers 13 residues. The CDR3 DNA reads TGCAGCGTTGCAGGGTCCTCTGGAAACACCATATATTTT. This gives the protein CSVAGSSGNTIYF. Based on the CDR3 plus reference TRBV29-1 and TRBJ1-3, the full variable domain is SAVISQKPSRDICQRGTSLTIQCQVDSQVTMMFWYRQQPGQSLTLIATANQGSEATYESGFVIDKFPISRPNLTFSTLTVSNMSPEDSSIYLCSVAGSSGNTIYFGEGSWLTVV.

The chain combines TRBV28 with TRBJ2-7; D is perhaps TRBD2 (5 bases). Deletions cut 5 bases from V and 8 bases from J, with 13 bases between. Looked up from germline, CDR1 is MDHEN and CDR2 is SYDVKM. The CDR3 is 12 residues long. CDR3 coding DNA: TGTGCCAGCAGTGGGGAGCCTGGGAAGCAGTACGTC. Translation gives CASSGEPGKQYV.

In its sample, this clonotype was seen many times. The V call is TRBV5-1, the J call TRBJ1-6, with 9 bases matching TRBD1. Germline V gene data show CDR1 as SGHRS and CDR2 as YFSETQ. CDR3 length equals 22 residues. With 0 bases clipped from V and 4 bases from J, the junction kept 20 bases outside the gene matches. DNA for the CDR3: TGCGCCAGCAGCTTGGAATCTCCAGGACAGGGGATTCGGGGCCTTTATAATTCACCCCTCCACTTT. Its translation is CASSLESPGQGIRGLYNSPLHF.

In this sample, this clonotype turned up a few times. This sequence joins TRBV28 and TRBJ1-5; TRBD1 might be the D (6 bases). Trimming pared 3 bases from V and 5 bases from J, leaving 20 bases between. Germline CDR1 reads MDHEN; CDR2 reads SYDVKM. This CDR3 is 17 amino acids long. The CDR3 sequence is CASSFTRGTAGDQPQHF. The CDR3 region has the DNA TGTGCCAGCAGTTTCACAAGGGGAACCGCAGGGGATCAGCCCCAGCATTTT.

The rearrangement joins TRBV29-1 to TRBJ2-3, with a tentative D call TRBD2 (5 bases). The ends were cut back, 5 bases at V and 8 bases at J, with 14 bases in the middle. Per the germline V gene, CDR1 is SQVTM and CDR2 is ANQGSEA. The CDR3 contains 12 residues. The CDR3 DNA is TGCAGCGTTTCCCAGGTGAGCGGTACGCAGTATTTT. Amino acids: CSVSQVSGTQYF.

This clonotype was seen only a few times. The chain uses TRBV7-9 and TRBJ2-5, with TRBD2 matching 7 bases. The CDR3 has 17 residues. V was clipped by 5 bases and J by 2 bases; unmatched bases: 14. CDR1 SEHNR and CDR2 FQNEAQ come from the germline V gene (reference sequence). CDR3 sequence reads: CASSPLARGGTQETQYF. The CDR3 bases are TGTGCCAGCAGCCCCCTGGCGAGGGGAGGGACTCAAGAGACCCAGTACTTC.

This clonotype has just one count. CDR3 in amino acids: CASSRAFGDRVSGANVLTF. For the CDR3, the DNA is TGCGCCAGCAGCCGGGCATTTGGGGACAGGGTATCTGGGGCCAACGTCCTGACTTTC. This sequence joins TRBV4-3 and TRBJ2-6; 9 nucleotides align to TRBD1. V lost 4 bases and J lost 1; bases outside the gene matches: 11. There are 19 residues in the CDR3. Germline V lookup: CDR1 LGHNA, CDR2 YSLEER.

In its sample, this clonotype was seen many times. The chain joins TRBV5-1 to TRBJ2-4; D is undetermined. CDR3 length: 15 residues. Germline assignment: CDR1 SGHRS and CDR2 YFSETQ. V dropped 0 bases and J dropped 1 base, with 8 bases sitting between them. The CDR3 here is CASSLDGMAKNIQYF. In DNA, the CDR3 is TGCGCCAGCAGCTTGGATGGGATGGCCAAAAACATTCAGTACTTC.

This clonotype was seen at least ten times. As DNA, the CDR3 is TGCGCCAGCAGCCAAGAGCGACAGGGCTTGGGGGAGACCCAGTACTTC. Its translation is CASSQERQGLGETQYF. J is TRBJ2-5 and V is TRBV4-1; 7 bases line up with TRBD1. The CDR3 is 16 amino acids. Germline CDR1 reads MGHRA; CDR2 reads YSYEKL. V was clipped by 0 bases and J by 5 bases; unmatched bases: 9.

The chain is built from TRBV20-1 and TRBJ1-2; perhaps TRBD1 as D (5 bases). CDR3 length equals 15 residues. Germline assignment: CDR1 DFQATT and CDR2 SNEGSKA (reference sequence). The ends were cut back, 0 bases at V and 4 bases at J, with 15 bases in the middle. CDR3 DNA: TGCAGTGCTAGAGATCTTATCGGGGGTGCCTATGGCTACACCTTC. Its translation is CSARDLIGGAYGYTF.

This clonotype was picked up one time. This chain joins TRBV4-3 and TRBJ1-2, with TRBD1 matching 7 bases. The CDR3 extends over 14 amino acids. The V and J ends lost 2 bases and 3 bases, in that order; junction bases with no gene match: 3. Per the germline V gene, CDR1 is LGHNA and CDR2 is YSLEER. CDR3 loop: CASSQTDRDYGYTF. The CDR3 DNA reads as TGCGCCAGCAGCCAAACCGACAGGGACTATGGCTACACCTTC.

This chain joins TRBV11-2 and TRBJ2-4, with D perhaps being TRBD1 or TRBD2 (5 bases each). V lost 5 bases to trimming and J lost 3 bases, with 11 bases between them. Germline CDR1 SGHAT, CDR2 FQNNGV. CDR3 length: 14 amino acids. CDR3: CASSRGSYKNIQYF. Here the CDR3 DNA reads TGTGCCAGCAGCCGGGGCTCTTACAAAAACATTCAGTACTTC.

The chain employs TRBV3-1 and TRBJ2-7, with unresolved D. Germline V lookup: CDR1 LGHDT, CDR2 YNNKEL (reference sequence). The CDR3 runs 13 residues. V lost 1 base and J 2 bases, leaving 6 bases between the germline ends. The DNA of the CDR3 is TGTGCCAGCAGCCAAGCCCCTACCTACGAGCAGTACTTC. Residues: CASSQAPTYEQYF.

The rearrangement links TRBV3-1 to TRBJ2-2; 12 bases fit TRBD2. The germline V gene encodes CDR1 LGHDT and CDR2 YNNKEL (reference sequence). The V gene end was trimmed by 1 base and the J gene end by 3 bases; junction bases not matched to a gene: 0. CDR3 length equals 16 residues. CDR3: CASSQGLAGDTGELFF. The DNA of the CDR3 is TGTGCCAGCAGCCAAGGACTAGCGGGGGACACCGGGGAGCTGTTTTTT.

The CDR3 loop reads CASSLAGGGRRYEQYF. The CDR3 coding sequence is TGTGCCAGCAGCTTAGCTGGCGGGGGCAGGAGATACGAGCAGTACTTC. This chain connects TRBV7-9 to TRBJ2-7, with a tentative D call TRBD2 (7 bases). This CDR3 is built from 16 residues. Trimming removed 0 bases from V and 4 bases from J, with 16 bases in between. Per germline, CDR1 SEHNR and CDR2 FQNEAQ (reference sequence).

This clonotype was seen a handful of times. The chain is built from TRBV20-1 and TRBJ1-5, with D maybe TRBD1 (6 bases). CDR3 length: 14 amino acids. The germline V gene has CDR1 DFQATT and CDR2 SNEGSKA (reference sequence). V was clipped by 6 bases and J by 5 bases, with 17 bases between them. The CDR3 region is CSAVPGGPDQPQHF. The CDR3 DNA follows: TGCAGTGCGGTGCCCGGGGGGCCGGATCAGCCCCAGCATTTT.

This clonotype was seen at least ten times. The chain links TRBV6-2 or TRBV6-3 to TRBJ1-1; D gene ambiguous. V was shortened by 4 bases and J by 1 base, with 10 bases between the two germline ends. CDR1 MNHEY and CDR2 SVGEGT come from the germline V gene. The CDR3 spans 14 residues. CDR3 nucleotides: TGTGCCAGCAGTTCTGGACTGAGGAACACTGAAGCTTTCTTT. Translating gives CASSSGLRNTEAFF.

CDR3 residues: CASSTGGAGTQYF. CDR3 DNA: TGCGCCAGCAGCACCGGGGGGGCCGGTACGCAGTATTTT. The rearrangement joins TRBV5-1 to TRBJ2-3; 8 bases align to TRBD2. Germline V CDR1 and CDR2: SGHRS, YFSETQ. J was trimmed by 8 bases and V by 4 bases; bases with no gene match: 6. This CDR3 region has 13 residues.

The chain couples TRBV9 to TRBJ1-2, with unresolved D. This CDR3 has 15 residues. V lost 0 bases and J 3 bases, leaving 12 bases between the germline ends. Germline CDR1 SGDLS, CDR2 YYNGEE. CDR3 in DNA: TGTGCCAGCAGCGTAGATCACGGAGCGTACTATGGCTACACCTTC. It is translated as CASSVDHGAYYGYTF.

The genes are TRBV30 and TRBJ2-5; 10 bases map to TRBD1. Germline V CDR1 and CDR2: GTSNPN, SVGIG (reference sequence). V lost 5 bases to trimming and J lost 5 bases; unmatched junction nucleotides: 11. The CDR3 runs to 15 residues. The CDR3 spells CAWRTPGQGRETQYF. In DNA form, the CDR3 reads TGTGCCTGGCGGACTCCGGGACAGGGGAGGGAGACCCAGTACTTC.

This clonotype was found many times. The V gene is TRBV7-6, the J gene TRBJ2-5; D is ambiguous. CDR3 length: 11 residues. The V and J ends lost 5 bases and 5 bases respectively, with 6 bases between them. CDR1 is SGHVS and CDR2 is FNYEAQ in the germline V gene. CDR3 in amino acids: CASSQMETQYF. As DNA, the CDR3 is TGTGCCAGCAGCCAGATGGAGACCCAGTACTTC. Using reference TRBV7-6 and TRBJ2-5 for the parts outside the CDR3, the full variable domain is GAGVSQSPRYKVTKRGQDVALRCDPISGHVSLYWYRQALGQGPEFLTYFNYEAQQDKSGLPNDRFSAERPEGSISTLTIQRTEQRDSAMYRCASSQMETQYFGPGTRLLVL.

The V gene is TRBV24-1, the J gene TRBJ2-2, with D perhaps matching TRBD2 (7 bases). CDR1 is KGHDR and CDR2 is SFDVKD in the germline V gene. Trimming took off 5 bases at V and 6 bases at J, with 12 bases between the two ends. This CDR3 region has 14 residues. The CDR3 reads CATSGAGAAGELFF. CDR3 sequence (DNA): TGTGCCACCAGTGGCGCGGGGGCCGCCGGGGAGCTGTTTTTT.

This clonotype was counted between two and nine times. This chain links TRBV4-3 with TRBJ1-4; possibly TRBD1 for D (6 bases). This CDR3 region has 14 residues. Per the germline V gene, CDR1 is LGHNA and CDR2 is YSLEER. The germline V and J ends were trimmed by 6 bases and 8 bases, with 16 bases remaining between them. CDR3 protein: CASSYRVEREKLFF. CDR3 sequence (DNA): TGCGCCAGCAGTTACAGGGTGGAGCGAGAAAAACTGTTTTTT.

This clonotype was picked up many times. The chain joins TRBV11-3 to TRBJ2-1, with D maybe TRBD2 (5 bases). CDR3 size: 13 residues. CDR1 is SGHNT and CDR2 is YENEEA in the germline V gene. V lost 5 bases and J 12 bases, leaving 17 bases between the germline ends. As DNA, the CDR3 is TGTGCCAGCAGCCCCCGGGAAGGCAATAGGCAGTTCTTC. Translated: CASSPREGNRQFF.

This clonotype was seen ten or more times. The rearrangement joins TRBV7-3 to TRBJ1-1; D remains ambiguous. Germline CDR1 and CDR2: SGHTA and FQGTGA. V lost 5 bases to trimming and J lost 3 bases, with 10 bases between them. The CDR3 sequence is 13 residues long. This CDR3 reads CASSNNGDTEAFF. For the CDR3, the DNA is TGTGCCAGCAGCAATAATGGGGACACTGAAGCTTTCTTT. The full variable domain, rest sourced from reference TRBV7-3 and TRBJ1-1, is GAGVSQTPSNKVTEKGKYVELRCDPISGHTALYWYRQSLGQGPEFLIYFQGTGAADDSGLPNDRFFAVRPEGSVSTLKIQRTERGDSAVYLCASSNNGDTEAFFGQGTRLTVV.

This clonotype was recorded a few times. The rearrangement joins TRBV5-6 to TRBJ2-1; the match to TRBD2 covers 9 bases. The CDR3 is 15 residues long. Germline lookup yields CDR1 SGHDT and CDR2 YYEEEE. The V gene end was trimmed by 4 bases and the J gene end by 3 bases; junction bases not matched to a gene: 5. The DNA of the CDR3 is TGTGCCAGCAGCACACTAGCGGGCTTCTACAATGAGCAGTTCTTC. This gives the protein CASSTLAGFYNEQFF.

This clonotype was counted a few times. The V and J genes are TRBV20-1 and TRBJ2-7; D not certain. The germline gives CDR1 DFQATT, CDR2 SNEGSKA (reference sequence). The CDR3 spans 12 residues. With 6 bases removed from V and 1 base from J, the gap between germline ends came to 10 bases. The DNA of the CDR3 is TGCAGTGCCCTGGTCCCATCCTACGAGCAGTACTTC. Translation: CSALVPSYEQYF.

The V and J genes are TRBV20-1 and TRBJ2-4, with D perhaps matching TRBD2 (6 bases). Trimming cost V 7 bases and J 3 bases, with 19 bases left between them. From germline, CDR1 is DFQATT and CDR2 SNEGSKA (reference sequence). This CDR3 is 15 amino acids long. This CDR3 is CSGSGPGVGKNIQYF. CDR3 nucleotides: TGCAGTGGCTCCGGCCCGGGGGTGGGCAAAAACATTCAGTACTTC.

The chain has TRBV29-1 and TRBJ1-1, with a tentative D call TRBD1 (5 bases). Trimming removed 3 bases at V and 6 bases at J, with 14 bases between. The CDR3 totals 13 residues. Looked up from germline, CDR1 is SQVTM and CDR2 is ANQGSEA. For the CDR3, the DNA is TGCAGCGTTGAGGGTAAAGGGGCCCCTGAAGCTTTCTTT. Protein: CSVEGKGAPEAFF.

This clonotype appeared a few times. The gene calls are TRBV6-5 and TRBJ1-5, with TRBD1 matching over 8 bases. This CDR3 is 15 amino acids long. Germline V gene sequence: CDR1 MNHEY, CDR2 SVGAGI. Trimming cost V 5 bases and J 6 bases; bases outside gene matches: 9. The CDR3 loop is CASSTTGQGGQPQHF. The CDR3 bases are TGTGCCAGCAGTACAACTGGACAGGGTGGTCAGCCCCAGCATTTT.